This is a list of T cell receptor beta chains from one sample in a study of shared clonotypes between healthy human individuals. The method was immunoSEQ multiplex PCR; TCRdb's version includes in-frame clones alone and lacks a portion of them. Among approximately 980,000 clones listed, over 60% were seen once. Material: memory CD4+ T cells sorted from blood. Every receptor here comes from a man aged 18-30 years in good health. Both conserved end residues are part of each CDR3. The order of the fields is D gene, J gene, clone size, V gene, CDR3 DNA, CDR3 protein. The D gene is left open where the match is weak. Not all rows give a size; the values are once, few, many and, for expanded clones, a class.

D: .
J: TRBJ1-3
size: .
V: TRBV10-1
DNA: TGCGCCAGCAGTGAGACCGCTGGAAACACCATATATTTT
CDR3: CASSETAGNTIYF

D: TRBD1
J: TRBJ1-2
size: .
V: TRBV5-6
DNA: TGTGCCAGCAGCTTCATCGGGACAGCTAACAACTATGGCTACACCTTC
CDR3: CASSFIGTANNYGYTF

D: .
J: TRBJ2-6
size: .
V: TRBV5-1
DNA: TGCGCCAGCAGTAACTCCTCTGGGGCCAACGTCCTGACTTTC
CDR3: CASSNSSGANVLTF

D: .
J: TRBJ2-7
size: once
V: TRBV5-4
DNA: TGTGCCAGCAGCCCCCCAGGCCAGGTAGCCTACGAGCAGTACTTC
CDR3: CASSPPGQVAYEQYF

D: TRBD2
J: TRBJ2-1
size: .
V: TRBV6-5
DNA: TGTGCCAGCAGTTCGAGCGGGGGGCAATCAGGTCGGTTCTTC
CDR3: CASSSSGGQSGRFF

D: .
J: TRBJ1-2
size: once
V: TRBV5-4
DNA: TGTGCCAGCAGCTCCACGATTGGTGGCTACACCTTC
CDR3: CASSSTIGGYTF

D: TRBD1
J: TRBJ2-5
size: few
V: TRBV6-7
DNA: TGTGCCAGCAGTTACTCGAAAAGTCGCGGACAGGGTCAAGAGACCCAGTACTTC
CDR3: CASSYSKSRGQGQETQYF

D: TRBD1
J: TRBJ1-6
size: once
V: TRBV27
DNA: TGTGCCAGCAGCCAGACAGGGATCTCCTATAATTCACCCCTCCACTTT
CDR3: CASSQTGISYNSPLHF

D: .
J: TRBJ2-7
size: many
V: TRBV11-2
DNA: TGTGCCAGCAGCCCTGGGAACAGGGCGTCCGAGCAGTACTTC
CDR3: CASSPGNRASEQYF

D: .
J: TRBJ1-1
size: .
V: TRBV5-6
DNA: TGTGCCAGCAGCCTTGCGTTGGGGGTCATGAACACTGAAGCTTTCTTT
CDR3: CASSLALGVMNTEAFF

D: TRBD2
J: TRBJ2-3
size: .
V: TRBV7-9
DNA: TGTGCCAGCAGCTTACTGCTCGGGGGGGCCCAAGATACGCAGTATTTT
CDR3: CASSLLLGGAQDTQYF

D: .
J: TRBJ1-2
size: once
V: TRBV10-3
DNA: TGTGCCATCAGGGCTGGACTAGAGGGAGACTATGGCTACACCTTC
CDR3: CAIRAGLEGDYGYTF

D: .
J: TRBJ1-6
size: once
V: TRBV5-1
DNA: TGCGCCAGCAGCTTGAGGGGCAGCCAAGGGAGAAATTCACCCCTCCACTTT
CDR3: CASSLRGSQGRNSPLHF

D: .
J: TRBJ2-5
size: .
V: TRBV28
DNA: TGTGCCAGCAGTTCCGACACAGGGAGACAAGAGACCCAGTACTTC
CDR3: CASSSDTGRQETQYF

D: .
J: TRBJ1-6
size: once
V: TRBV7-8
DNA: TGTGCCAGCAGCCCTACCGGACGGGAAAATTCACCCCTCCACTTT
CDR3: CASSPTGRENSPLHF

D: TRBD1
J: TRBJ2-7
size: .
V: TRBV5-1
DNA: TGCGCCAGCACCCGACTTCCGGGACAGGGGGTCTACGAGCAGTACTTC
CDR3: CASTRLPGQGVYEQYF

D: .
J: TRBJ2-3
size: .
V: TRBV18
DNA: TGTGCCAGCTCACCAGTCGTTAGTGCTAGCACAGATACGCAGTATTTT
CDR3: CASSPVVSASTDTQYF

D: TRBD1
J: TRBJ2-7
size: .
V: TRBV4-3
DNA: TGCGCCAGCAGCCAAGATCGGGGACAGGTTTACGAGCAGTACTTC
CDR3: CASSQDRGQVYEQYF

D: .
J: TRBJ1-4
size: .
V: TRBV2
DNA: TGTGCCAGCAGTCCCTCGGGGGCAGGGAGCGAAAAACTGTTTTTT
CDR3: CASSPSGAGSEKLFF

D: .
J: TRBJ2-3
size: few
V: TRBV15
DNA: TGTGCCACCAGCAGAAGATCGGCGGGGGCAACAGATACGCAGTATTTT
CDR3: CATSRRSAGATDTQYF

D: .
J: TRBJ2-5
size: .
V: TRBV27
DNA: TGTGCCAGCGCTTTATGGGGAGAGACCCAGTACTTC
CDR3: CASALWGETQYF

D: TRBD2
J: TRBJ2-5
size: .
V: TRBV6-6
DNA: TGTGCCAGCATGCCGAGCGGGGGCCAAGAGACCCAGTACTTC
CDR3: CASMPSGGQETQYF

D: TRBD2
J: TRBJ2-3
size: .
V: TRBV25-1
DNA: TGTGCCAGCAGTGATCCCTCGCGGGGGGGCCCTGATACGCAGTATTTT
CDR3: CASSDPSRGGPDTQYF

D: TRBD2
J: TRBJ2-5
size: .
V: TRBV10-2
DNA: TGCGCCAGCACCCAACGTAGCGGGGGGGCGTGGGAGACCCAGTACTTC
CDR3: CASTQRSGGAWETQYF

D: .
J: TRBJ1-1
size: .
V: TRBV28
DNA: TGTGCCAGCAGTTTAGAGGGCCGAACTGAAGCTTTCTTT
CDR3: CASSLEGRTEAFF

D: TRBD2
J: TRBJ2-3
size: .
V: TRBV6-5
DNA: TGTGCCAGCAGGCCTGCGGGGGGGAGGGATACGCAGTATTTT
CDR3: CASRPAGGRDTQYF

D: TRBD1
J: TRBJ2-6
size: .
V: TRBV4-1
DNA: TGCGCCAGCAGCCAAGACCCGGACAGGGTTCAATCTGGGGCCAACGTCCTGACTTTC
CDR3: CASSQDPDRVQSGANVLTF

D: .
J: TRBJ1-1
size: .
V: TRBV19
DNA: TGTGCCAGTAACCGAAACAGGGTAGGCACTGAAGCTTTCTTT
CDR3: CASNRNRVGTEAFF

D: .
J: TRBJ2-7
size: .
V: TRBV10-3
DNA: TGTGCCATCATGGCCCGAAGCTACGAGCAGTACTTC
CDR3: CAIMARSYEQYF

D: .
J: TRBJ2-5
size: .
V: TRBV11-1
DNA: TGTGCCAGCAGCGCAACGGGGGGCTTACAAGAGACCCAGTACTTC
CDR3: CASSATGGLQETQYF

D: .
J: TRBJ2-3
size: .
V: TRBV28
DNA: TGTGCCAGCAGTAGTCGATCCACGCAGTATTTT
CDR3: CASSSRSTQYF

D: .
J: TRBJ2-2
size: .
V: TRBV2
DNA: TGTGCCAGCAGTGAAGCGCTTCGGAGCGGTGGGACCGGGGAGCTGTTTTTT
CDR3: CASSEALRSGGTGELFF

D: .
J: TRBJ1-3
size: .
V: TRBV4-1
DNA: TGCGCCAGCAGCCTCGCCGGAAACACCATATATTTT
CDR3: CASSLAGNTIYF

D: .
J: TRBJ2-5
size: .
V: TRBV10-2
DNA: TGCGCCAGCGCCCAGGGTCTTGGAGAGACCCAGTACTTC
CDR3: CASAQGLGETQYF

D: TRBD1
J: TRBJ1-2
size: .
V: TRBV2
DNA: TGTGCCAGCAGTGGGGACAGCGAGCGCTACACCTTC
CDR3: CASSGDSERYTF

D: .
J: TRBJ2-7
size: .
V: TRBV7-6
DNA: TGTGCCAGCAGCTCGCCCCCTCTCTACGAGCAGTACTTC
CDR3: CASSSPPLYEQYF

D: .
J: TRBJ2-5
size: .
V: TRBV6-5
DNA: TGTGCCAGCAGCACGTCGTACACGGGGGAGACCCAGTACTTC
CDR3: CASSTSYTGETQYF

D: TRBD1
J: TRBJ1-5
size: few
V: TRBV30
DNA: TGTGCCTGGAGTCACAGCCGTTGGACAGGGAATCAGCCCCAGCATTTT
CDR3: CAWSHSRWTGNQPQHF

D: TRBD2
J: TRBJ2-2
size: once
V: TRBV11-3
DNA: TGTGCCAGCAGCTTCGGCGGGAGGGGCGCCGGGGAGCTGTTTTTT
CDR3: CASSFGGRGAGELFF

D: TRBD2
J: TRBJ2-1
size: once
V: TRBV6-5
DNA: TGTGCCAGCAGTTTAAGCGGGAGAACCTACAATGAGCAGTTCTTC
CDR3: CASSLSGRTYNEQFF

D: .
J: TRBJ2-7
size: .
V: TRBV9
DNA: TGTGCCAGCAGCCTTCTGACAGCTTCCGAGCAGTACTTC
CDR3: CASSLLTASEQYF

D: TRBD2
J: TRBJ2-1
size: .
V: TRBV9
DNA: TGTGCCAGCAGCCTAAGGTCTAGCGGGGAGGGGGAGCAGTTCTTC
CDR3: CASSLRSSGEGEQFF

D: .
J: TRBJ2-7
size: .
V: TRBV28
DNA: TGTGCCAGCACATGGGGAGGGGGGACGTTCGAGCAGTACTTC
CDR3: CASTWGGGTFEQYF

D: TRBD1
J: TRBJ1-5
size: .
V: TRBV19
DNA: TGTGCCAGTAGCATAGGTGGGCGGACAGGGCATCAGCCCCAGCATTTT
CDR3: CASSIGGRTGHQPQHF

D: .
J: TRBJ1-2
size: .
V: TRBV5-4
DNA: TGTGCCAGCAACACCGTTGACAGAGCTAACTATGGCTACACCTTC
CDR3: CASNTVDRANYGYTF

D: .
J: TRBJ2-1
size: .
V: TRBV7-9
DNA: TGTGCCAGCAGCTTAGCGAAGGGCACCAATGAGCAGTTCTTC
CDR3: CASSLAKGTNEQFF

D: TRBD2
J: TRBJ2-2
size: once
V: TRBV4-3
DNA: TGCGCCAGCAGCCAAGAAGTCCCTAGCGGGATAAACACCGGGGAGCTGTTTTTT
CDR3: CASSQEVPSGINTGELFF

D: TRBD2
J: TRBJ2-3
size: .
V: TRBV28
DNA: TGTGCCAGCAGTTTACTGGGACTAGCGGGGGGGCTCGAGTATTTT
CDR3: CASSLLGLAGGLEYF

D: TRBD2
J: TRBJ2-7
size: .
V: TRBV6-5
DNA: TGTGCCAGCAGTTACTCCTCCCGCGGGAGGGCCTACGAGCAGTACTTC
CDR3: CASSYSSRGRAYEQYF

D: .
J: TRBJ1-2
size: .
V: TRBV30
DNA: TGTGCCTGGAGTGTACAATACGGAGGCTACACCTTC
CDR3: CAWSVQYGGYTF

D: .
J: TRBJ2-1
size: .
V: TRBV4-1
DNA: TGCGCCAGCAGCCTCAGAGCAGGGGCGAGGGATGAGCAGTTCTTC
CDR3: CASSLRAGARDEQFF